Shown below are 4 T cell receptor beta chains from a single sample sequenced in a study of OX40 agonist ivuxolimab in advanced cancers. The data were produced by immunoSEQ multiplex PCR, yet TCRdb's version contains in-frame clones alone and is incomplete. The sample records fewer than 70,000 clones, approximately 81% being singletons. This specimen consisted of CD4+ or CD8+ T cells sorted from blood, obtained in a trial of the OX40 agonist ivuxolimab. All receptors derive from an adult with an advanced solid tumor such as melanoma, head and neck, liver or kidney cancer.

The CDR3 is CASSDPDRPQPQHF. The DNA of the CDR3 is TGTGCCAGCAGTGATCCCGACAGGCCTCAGCCCCAGCATTTT. The rearrangement joins TRBV6-1 to TRBJ1-5, with D perhaps TRBD1 (6 bases). V gave up 3 bases and J gave up 6 bases, with 12 bases separating them. CDR3 size: 14 residues. Germline V lookup: CDR1 MNHNS, CDR2 SASEGT.

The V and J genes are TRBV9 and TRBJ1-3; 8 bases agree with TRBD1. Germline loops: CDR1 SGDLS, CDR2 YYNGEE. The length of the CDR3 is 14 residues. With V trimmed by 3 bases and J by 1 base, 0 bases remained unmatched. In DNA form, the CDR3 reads TGTGCCAGCAGCGGGACAGGGTCTGGAAACACCATATATTTT. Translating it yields CASSGTGSGNTIYF.

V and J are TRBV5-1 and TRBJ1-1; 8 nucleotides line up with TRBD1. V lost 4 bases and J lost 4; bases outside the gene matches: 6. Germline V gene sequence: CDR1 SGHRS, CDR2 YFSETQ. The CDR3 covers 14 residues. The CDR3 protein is CASSPTGVATEAFF. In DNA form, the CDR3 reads TGCGCCAGCAGCCCGACAGGGGTTGCCACTGAAGCTTTCTTT.

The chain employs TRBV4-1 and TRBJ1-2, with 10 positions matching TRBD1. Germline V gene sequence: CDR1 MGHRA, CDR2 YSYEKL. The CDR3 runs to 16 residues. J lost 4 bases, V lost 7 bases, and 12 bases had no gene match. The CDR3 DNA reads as TGCGCCAGCACCCCAAGTAGGACAGGGGGTTCCTATGGCTACACCTTC. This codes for CASTPSRTGGSYGYTF.